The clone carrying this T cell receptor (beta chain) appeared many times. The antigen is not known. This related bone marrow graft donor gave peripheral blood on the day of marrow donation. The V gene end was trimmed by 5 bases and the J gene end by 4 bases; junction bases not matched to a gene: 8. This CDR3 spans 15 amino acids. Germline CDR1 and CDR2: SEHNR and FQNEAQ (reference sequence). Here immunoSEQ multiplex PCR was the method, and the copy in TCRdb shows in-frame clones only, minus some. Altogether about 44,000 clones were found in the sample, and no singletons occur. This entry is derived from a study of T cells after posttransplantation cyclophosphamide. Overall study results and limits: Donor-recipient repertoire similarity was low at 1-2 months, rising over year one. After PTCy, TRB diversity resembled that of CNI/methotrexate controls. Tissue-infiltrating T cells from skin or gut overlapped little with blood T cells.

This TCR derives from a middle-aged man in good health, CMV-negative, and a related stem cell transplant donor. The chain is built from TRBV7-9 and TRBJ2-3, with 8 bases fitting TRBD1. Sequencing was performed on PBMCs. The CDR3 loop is CASSRTGGGPDTQYF. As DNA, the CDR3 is TGTGCCAGCAGCCGTACAGGGGGAGGACCAGATACGCAGTATTTT.